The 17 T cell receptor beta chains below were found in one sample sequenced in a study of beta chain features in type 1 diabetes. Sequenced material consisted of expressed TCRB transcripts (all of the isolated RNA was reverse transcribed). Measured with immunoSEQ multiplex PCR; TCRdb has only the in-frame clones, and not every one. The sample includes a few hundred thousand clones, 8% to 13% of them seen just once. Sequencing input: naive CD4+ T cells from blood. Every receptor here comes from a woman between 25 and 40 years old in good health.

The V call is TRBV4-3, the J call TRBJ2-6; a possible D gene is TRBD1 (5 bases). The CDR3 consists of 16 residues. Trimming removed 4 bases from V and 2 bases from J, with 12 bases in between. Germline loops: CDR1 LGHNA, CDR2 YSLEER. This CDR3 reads CASSLRQGAGANVLTF. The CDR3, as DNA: TGCGCCAGCAGCCTTCGACAAGGGGCTGGGGCCAACGTCCTGACTTTC.

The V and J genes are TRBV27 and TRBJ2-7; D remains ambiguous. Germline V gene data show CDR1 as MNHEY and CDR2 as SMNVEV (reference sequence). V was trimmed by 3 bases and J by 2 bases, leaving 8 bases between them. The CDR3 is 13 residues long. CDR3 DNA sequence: TGTGCCAGCAGTTTCCGAGAGACCTACGAGCAGTACTTC. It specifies CASSFRETYEQYF.

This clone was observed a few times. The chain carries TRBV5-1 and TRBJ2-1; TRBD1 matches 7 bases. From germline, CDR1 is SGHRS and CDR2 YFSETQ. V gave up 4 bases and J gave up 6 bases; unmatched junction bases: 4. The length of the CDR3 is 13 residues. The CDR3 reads CASSLGTANEQFF. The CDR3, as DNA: TGCGCCAGCAGCCTAGGGACAGCCAATGAGCAGTTCTTC.

The CDR3 DNA reads TGTGCCAGTAGATCGGGTGTAGCCAAAAACATTCAGTACTTC. Protein: CASRSGVAKNIQYF. This chain joins TRBV19 and TRBJ2-4; D is uncertain. This CDR3 region has 14 residues. Between the trimmed V and J ends, which lost 6 bases and 0 bases, there was a span of 9 bases. Germline CDR1 reads LNHDA; CDR2 reads SQIVND (reference sequence).

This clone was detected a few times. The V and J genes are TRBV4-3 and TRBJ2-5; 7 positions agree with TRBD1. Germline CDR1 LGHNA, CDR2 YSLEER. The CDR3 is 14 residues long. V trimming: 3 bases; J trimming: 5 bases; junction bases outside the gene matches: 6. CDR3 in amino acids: CASSHTQGLETQYF. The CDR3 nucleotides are TGCGCCAGCAGCCACACACAGGGGTTGGAGACCCAGTACTTC.

The CDR3 DNA sequence: TGTGCCAGCAGGATTCAGCGGGAGCCCTCCTACGAGCAGTACTTC. It yields the protein CASRIQREPSYEQYF. J is TRBJ2-7 and V is TRBV6-5; TRBD2 aligns across 8 bases. CDR3 length equals 15 residues. Trimming at V came to 6 bases and at J to 0 bases, leaving 7 bases not matched to a gene. Germline CDR1 reads MNHEY; CDR2 reads SVGAGI.

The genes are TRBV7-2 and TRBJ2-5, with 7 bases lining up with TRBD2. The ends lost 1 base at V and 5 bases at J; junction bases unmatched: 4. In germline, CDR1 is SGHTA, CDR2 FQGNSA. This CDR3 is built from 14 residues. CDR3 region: CASSLGLAVETQYF. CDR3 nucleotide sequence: TGTGCCAGCAGCTTAGGACTAGCTGTGGAGACCCAGTACTTC.

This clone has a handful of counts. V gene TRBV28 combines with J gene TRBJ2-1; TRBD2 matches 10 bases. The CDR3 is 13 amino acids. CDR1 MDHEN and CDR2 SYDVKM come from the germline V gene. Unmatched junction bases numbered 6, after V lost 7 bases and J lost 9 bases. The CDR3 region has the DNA TGTGCCAGCACCCTAGCGGGAGTAACTGAGCAGTTCTTC. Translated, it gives CASTLAGVTEQFF.

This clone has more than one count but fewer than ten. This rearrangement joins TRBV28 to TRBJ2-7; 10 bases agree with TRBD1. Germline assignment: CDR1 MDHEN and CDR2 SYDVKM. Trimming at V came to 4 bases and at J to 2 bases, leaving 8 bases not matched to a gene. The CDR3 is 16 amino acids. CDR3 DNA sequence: TGTGCCAGCAGTTCAACCGCGGGACAGGGGACCTACGAGCAGTACTTC. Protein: CASSSTAGQGTYEQYF. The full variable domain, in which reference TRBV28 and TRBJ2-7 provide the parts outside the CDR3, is DVKVTQSSRYLVKRTGEKVFLECVQDMDHENMFWYRQDPGLGLRLIYFSYDVKMKEKGDIPEGYSVSREKKERFSLILESASTNQTSMYLCASSSTAGQGTYEQYFGPGTRLTVT.

CDR3 sequence: CASSLAGQGNTGELFF. The DNA for the CDR3 is TGTGCCAGCAGCTTAGCTGGACAGGGAAACACCGGGGAGCTGTTTTTT. The J gene is TRBJ2-2, the V gene TRBV7-6; 8 nucleotides agree with TRBD1. Germline values: CDR1 SGHVS, CDR2 FNYEAQ. The CDR3 has 16 residues. Germline trimming cut 0 bases from V and 2 bases from J; bases unmatched to any gene: 2.

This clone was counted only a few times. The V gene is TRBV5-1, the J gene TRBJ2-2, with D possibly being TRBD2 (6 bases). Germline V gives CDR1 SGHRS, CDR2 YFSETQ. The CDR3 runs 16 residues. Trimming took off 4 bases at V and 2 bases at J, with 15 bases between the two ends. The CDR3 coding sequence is TGCGCCAGCAGCGCGGCGGGACTCCCCAACACCGGGGAGCTGTTTTTT. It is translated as CASSAAGLPNTGELFF.

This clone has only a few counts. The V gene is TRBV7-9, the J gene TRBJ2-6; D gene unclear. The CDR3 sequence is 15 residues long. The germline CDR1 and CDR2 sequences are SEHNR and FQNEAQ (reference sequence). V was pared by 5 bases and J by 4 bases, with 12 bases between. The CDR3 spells CASSRQDGGANVLTF. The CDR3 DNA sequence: TGTGCCAGCAGCCGTCAAGACGGGGGGGCCAACGTCCTGACTTTC.

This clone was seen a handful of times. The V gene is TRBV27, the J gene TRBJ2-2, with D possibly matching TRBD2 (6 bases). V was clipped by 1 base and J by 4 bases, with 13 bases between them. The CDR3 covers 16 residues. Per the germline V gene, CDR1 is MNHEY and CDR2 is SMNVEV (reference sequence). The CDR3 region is CASSLLGGLITGELFF. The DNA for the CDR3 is TGTGCCAGCAGTTTATTGGGGGGTCTTATCACCGGGGAGCTGTTTTTT.

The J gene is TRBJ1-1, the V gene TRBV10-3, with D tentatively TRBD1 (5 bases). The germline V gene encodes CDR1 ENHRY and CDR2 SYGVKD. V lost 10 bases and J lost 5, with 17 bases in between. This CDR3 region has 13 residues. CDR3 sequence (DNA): TGTGCCAGCACACCAGGGATTGGAACTGAAGCTTTCTTT. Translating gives CASTPGIGTEAFF.

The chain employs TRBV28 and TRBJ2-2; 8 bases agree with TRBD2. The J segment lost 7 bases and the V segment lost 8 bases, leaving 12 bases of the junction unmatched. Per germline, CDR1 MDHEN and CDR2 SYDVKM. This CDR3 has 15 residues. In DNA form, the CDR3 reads TGTGCCAGCGCCGCTCCTACGGGAGGGGGCGGGGAGCTGTTTTTT. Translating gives CASAAPTGGGGELFF.

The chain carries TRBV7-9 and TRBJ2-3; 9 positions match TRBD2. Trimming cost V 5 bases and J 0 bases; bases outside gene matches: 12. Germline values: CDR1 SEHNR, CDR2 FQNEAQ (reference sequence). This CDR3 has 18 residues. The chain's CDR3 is CASSEPGLALTSTDTQYF. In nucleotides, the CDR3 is TGTGCCAGCAGCGAACCGGGACTAGCCTTGACTAGCACAGATACGCAGTATTTT. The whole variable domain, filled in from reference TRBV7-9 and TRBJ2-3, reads DTGVSQNPRHKITKRGQNVTFRCDPISEHNRLYWYRQTLGQGPEFLTYFQNEAQLEKSRLLSDRFSAERPKGSFSTLEIQRTEQGDSAMYLCASSEPGLALTSTDTQYFGPGTRLTVL.

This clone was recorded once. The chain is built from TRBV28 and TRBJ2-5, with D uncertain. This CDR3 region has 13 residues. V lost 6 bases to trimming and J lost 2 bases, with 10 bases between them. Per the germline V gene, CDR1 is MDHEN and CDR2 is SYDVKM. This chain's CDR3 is CASSALPQETQYF. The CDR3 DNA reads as TGTGCCAGCAGCGCCCTACCTCAAGAGACCCAGTACTTC.